Listed below are T cell receptor beta chains from one sample, sequenced in a study of CD8+CD57+ T cells in acquired aplastic anemia. Each CDR3 protein is one row after TCRdb ran MiXCR on the reads. The repertoire has 180,000 or so distinct CDR3 sequences, under 55% of them found once; the top ten carry more than 0.95%. The sequenced sample was sorted CD4+, CD8+, or CD8+CD57+ T cells (not recorded which) from PBMCs. The origin of the receptors is a human donor with aplastic anemia. Each CDR3 is given with its conserved first and last residue. The D gene is left open where the match is weak. Some rows mark clone size as missing; the rest say once, few, many or name a class of expanded clone.

>TRBJ2-7|-|13|-|TRBV2
CASTGTTTYEQYF
TGTGCCAGTACAGGGACAACTACCTACGAGCAGTACTTC
>TRBJ2-5|-|15|TRBD2|TRBV19
CASSIISGVAETQYF
TGTGCCAGTAGTATAATTAGCGGGGTCGCGGAGACCCAGTACTTC
>TRBJ2-1|-|14|-|TRBV4-2
CASSPGRDYNEQFF
TGTGCCAGCAGCCCGGGACGGGACTACAATGAGCAGTTCTTC
>TRBJ2-7|-|14|TRBD2|TRBV7-2
CASSAGGAGVEQYF
TGTGCCAGCAGCGCCGGGGGGGCAGGGGTCGAGCAGTACTTC
>TRBJ2-2|many|14|-|TRBV7-2
CASSAPKNTGELFF
TGTGCCAGCAGCGCGCCTAAGAACACCGGGGAGCTGTTTTTT
>TRBJ1-2|many|15|TRBD1|TRBV6-1
CASSDRTGSFYGYTF
TGTGCCAGCAGTGATCGGACAGGCTCCTTCTATGGCTACACCTTC
>TRBJ2-7|once|12|-|TRBV7-2
CATRGLTYEQYF
TGTGCCACTCGGGGCCTAACATACGAGCAGTACTTC
>TRBJ2-1|-|14|TRBD2|TRBV10-3
CAIRGGAGYNEQFF
TGTGCCATCCGCGGGGGGGCCGGCTACAATGAGCAGTTCTTC
>TRBJ2-7|many|14|-|TRBV4-2
CASSRASTPYEQYF
TGTGCCAGCAGCCGCGCCTCCACCCCCTACGAGCAGTACTTC
>TRBJ2-2|-|14|-|TRBV27
CASSWGANTGELFF
TGTGCCAGCAGTTGGGGTGCGAACACCGGGGAGCTGTTTTTT
>TRBJ1-5|many|15|-|TRBV5-5
CASSPTQGHNQPQHF
TGTGCCAGCAGCCCTACACAGGGACACAATCAGCCCCAGCATTTT
>TRBJ2-5|once|14|TRBD1|TRBV20-1
CSTIPGQGWETQYF
TGCAGTACTATCCCGGGACAGGGGTGGGAGACCCAGTACTTC
>TRBJ2-1|-|16|TRBD2|TRBV10-3
CAISERTSESYNEQFF
TGTGCCATCAGTGAGCGGACTAGCGAGAGCTACAATGAGCAGTTCTTC
>TRBJ1-1|-|13|-|TRBV10-1
CASSAEGNTEAFF
TGCGCCAGCAGCGCGGAAGGAAACACTGAAGCTTTCTTT
>TRBJ2-7|-|16|TRBD1|TRBV11-2
CASSPTGVFASYEQYF
TGTGCCAGCAGTCCGACAGGGGTCTTTGCCTCCTACGAGCAGTACTTC
>TRBJ2-5|-|15|TRBD2|TRBV5-1
CASSLAGRVEETQYF
TGCGCCAGCAGCTTGGCCGGGAGGGTAGAGGAGACCCAGTACTTC
>TRBJ2-2|many|15|TRBD1|TRBV5-8
CASSFTGAVAGELFF
TGTGCCAGCAGCTTTACAGGGGCGGTGGCCGGGGAGCTGTTTTTT
>TRBJ2-5|-|13|TRBD2|TRBV2
CASSGGGQETQYF
TGTGCCAGCAGTGGGGGGGGGCAAGAGACCCAGTACTTC
>TRBJ2-5|-|15|-|TRBV2
CASSEESAGGETQYF
TGTGCCAGCAGTGAAGAATCGGCGGGCGGAGAGACCCAGTACTTC
>TRBJ2-7|-|17|TRBD2|TRBV10-1
CASSLSPGAGGRDEQYF
TGCGCCAGCAGTCTCAGCCCGGGTGCGGGGGGGCGTGACGAGCAGTACTTC
>TRBJ1-5|-|15|-|TRBV2
CASRADLPQRQPQHF
TGTGCCAGCAGGGCTGACCTCCCACAGAGGCAGCCCCAGCATTTT
>TRBJ1-5|few|13|-|TRBV7-3
CASSPPGNQPQHF
TGTGCCAGCAGCCCCCCTGGGAATCAGCCCCAGCATTTT
>TRBJ2-7|-|12|-|TRBV2
CASSEVHYEQYF
TGTGCCAGCAGTGAAGTCCACTACGAGCAGTACTTC
>TRBJ2-1|-|20|TRBD2|TRBV4-1
CASSPRSGGPFILGDNEQFF
TGCGCCAGCAGCCCTAGGAGCGGGGGACCCTTTATACTCGGAGACAATGAGCAGTTCTTC
>TRBJ2-3|many|10|-|TRBV9
CASGRTTQYF
TGTGCCAGCGGACGGACTACGCAGTATTTT
>TRBJ2-5|many|19|TRBD2|TRBV9
CASSVGSTSGGRWEETQYF
TGTGCCAGCAGCGTAGGATCGACTAGCGGGGGGCGGTGGGAAGAGACCCAGTACTTC
>TRBJ1-6|many|15|-|TRBV7-9
CASSLNGTPGSPLHF
TGTGCCAGCAGCTTAAACGGGACCCCGGGTTCACCCCTCCACTTT
>TRBJ2-3|many|18|TRBD2|TRBV9
CASSVTSGGIISTDTQYF
TGTGCCAGCAGCGTAACTAGCGGGGGAATTATTAGCACAGATACGCAGTATTTT
>TRBJ2-3|-|15|TRBD2|TRBV9
CASRPHRTSTGTQYF
TGTGCCAGCAGACCCCACCGGACTAGCACAGGTACGCAGTATTTT
>TRBJ2-1|few|14|TRBD1|TRBV15
CATSKQGARNEQFF
TGTGCCACCAGCAAACAGGGGGCGAGAAATGAGCAGTTCTTC
>TRBJ1-2|many|16|-|TRBV20-1
CSARSRDSPVGGGYTF
TGCAGTGCTAGATCCCGAGACAGCCCAGTTGGTGGTGGCTACACCTTC